The next 27 T cell receptor beta chains were all read from a single sample in a study of STAT3 mutations in large granular lymphocyte leukemia (dated by TCRdb to between 2018 and 2021). The paper's findings and limits, for the study overall: All T-LGLL patients had at least one immunodominant TCRbeta clonotype, and roughly half had multiple immunodominant subclonotypes.

These receptors have no known antigen. The library was obtained by the immunoSEQ multiplex PCR assay. TCRdb limited this immuneACCESS table to in-frame rearrangements with V and J called. A share of clones is missing; checked studies link under half to unresolved V genes, and the rest is unexplained. The sample table records approximately 27,000 clones; roughly 80% of these occur just once. 30% of the sample is in the top ten clones. The sequenced sample consisted of peripheral blood mononuclear cells. The receptors stem from a woman aged 50 to 65 with T-cell large granular lymphocyte leukemia. Some clones in this sample may be carry-over from other donors' samples. The age is the age at diagnosis.

The rearrangement joins TRBV7-3 to TRBJ2-1; 8 bases are a match to TRBD2. This CDR3 is 15 amino acids long. Germline CDR1 is SGHTA and CDR2 is FQGTGA. The V segment lost 4 bases and the J segment 7 bases; nucleotides outside the gene matches: 9. CDR3 loop: CASSSGSGSWNEQFF. The CDR3 coding sequence is TGTGCCAGCAGCTCGGGGAGCGGGAGCTGGAATGAGCAGTTCTTC.

V gene TRBV7-9 combines with J gene TRBJ2-1, with D possibly being TRBD1 (6 bases). The germline V and J ends were trimmed by 4 bases and 4 bases, with 11 bases remaining between them. Germline-derived CDR1 and CDR2 are SEHNR and FQNEAQ (reference sequence). The CDR3 has 14 amino acids. The CDR3 coding sequence is TGTGCCAGCAGCTCATGGACAGTTTACAATGAGCAGTTCTTC. Its translation is CASSSWTVYNEQFF.

The chain is built from TRBV28 and TRBJ2-7; 7 bases match TRBD1. The germline gives CDR1 MDHEN, CDR2 SYDVKM. The CDR3 spans 13 residues. Trimming at V came to 2 bases and at J to 6 bases, leaving 4 bases not matched to a gene. For the CDR3, the DNA is TGTGCCAGCAGTTTAGGCCACAGGGGCGAGCAGTACTTC. Translation gives CASSLGHRGEQYF.

The chain has TRBV30 and TRBJ1-4; a possible D gene is TRBD1 (5 bases). The CDR3 covers 11 residues. Between the trimmed V and J ends, which lost 4 bases and 10 bases, there was a span of 10 bases. Germline CDR1 reads GTSNPN; CDR2 reads SVGIG (reference sequence). CDR3 region: CAWTTGGKLFF. The CDR3 DNA reads as TGTGCCTGGACCACGGGGGGAAAACTGTTTTTT.

DNA for the CDR3: TGTGCCAGCAGCGCGTCAGGTTCCTATGGCTACACCTTC. As protein: CASSASGSYGYTF. The chain carries TRBV9 and TRBJ1-2; no reliable D call. The CDR3 loop spans 13 amino acids. Germline CDR1 SGDLS, CDR2 YYNGEE. The V and J ends lost 3 bases and 4 bases respectively, with 10 bases between them.

This chain joins TRBV7-2 and TRBJ2-5, with D perhaps assigned TRBD1 or TRBD2 (5 bases each). V was shortened by 5 bases and J by 5 bases, with 21 bases between the two germline ends. The CDR3 runs 16 residues. Germline V gene lookup returns CDR1 SGHTA and CDR2 FQGNSA. The DNA of the CDR3 is TGTGCCAGCAGCCCAATGGGACGGGACGCGTTCGAGACCCAGTACTTC. Its protein is CASSPMGRDAFETQYF.

V is TRBV20-1 and J is TRBJ2-7; no clear D. Trimming shortened V by 6 bases and J by 3 bases, and 3 bases separated the two germline ends. Germline V gene lookup returns CDR1 DFQATT and CDR2 SNEGSKA (reference sequence). This CDR3 comprises 9 residues. CDR3 nucleotides: TGCAGTGCCAACTACGAGCAGTACTTC. This codes for CSANYEQYF.

The chain is built from TRBV4-3 and TRBJ2-7, with 7 bases matching TRBD1. V shed 0 bases, J shed 2 bases, and the junction held 4 bases outside the gene matches. Germline loops: CDR1 LGHNA, CDR2 YSLEER. The CDR3 has 15 amino acids. CDR3 DNA: TGCGCCAGCAGCCAAGAAAACAGGGGCACCTACGAGCAGTACTTC. Protein: CASSQENRGTYEQYF.

J is TRBJ1-2 and V is TRBV20-1; D is uncertain. The CDR3 totals 11 residues. Germline CDR1 reads DFQATT; CDR2 reads SNEGSKA (reference sequence). The germline V and J ends were trimmed by 5 bases and 5 bases, with 9 bases remaining between them. Written as DNA, the CDR3 is TGCAGTGCTCCCGGATCTTATGGCTACACCTTC. Translating gives CSAPGSYGYTF.

This sequence joins TRBV11-2 and TRBJ2-7; 7 positions match TRBD2. The CDR3 is 16 amino acids. Germline V gives CDR1 SGHAT, CDR2 FQNNGV. V was pared by 5 bases and J by 6 bases, with 16 bases of the junction left unmatched. DNA for the CDR3: TGTGCCAGCAGCCGGGGGAGTAGCGGGCTTGCGGCCGAGCAGTACTTC. Its protein product is CASSRGSSGLAAEQYF.

As concerns this clone: At one end the junction does not follow the germline gene, possibly because of a read error. The chain links TRBV5-4 to TRBJ1-5; D call uncertain. CDR1 and CDR2 (germline): SGHNT, YYREEE (reference sequence). CDR3 length equals 15 residues. The CDR3 nucleotides are TGTGCCAGCAGTTTGGGTGGACGGAGCAATCAGCCCCAGCATTTT. It is translated as CASSLGGRSNQPQHF.

This sequence joins TRBV4-3 and TRBJ2-1; 8 bases align to TRBD1. The V gene end was trimmed by 3 bases and the J gene end by 4 bases; junction bases not matched to a gene: 5. The germline CDR1 and CDR2 sequences are LGHNA and YSLEER. The length of the CDR3 is 15 residues. CDR3 nucleotides: TGCGCCAGCAGCCATGACAGGGACAGGTACAATGAGCAGTTCTTC. As protein: CASSHDRDRYNEQFF.

The CDR3 nucleotides are TGCGCCAGCAGTCTTGGGTCAATTTACAATGAGCAGTTCTTC. Residues: CASSLGSIYNEQFF. This chain uses TRBV4-1 with TRBJ2-1; D not resolved. The germline V and J ends were trimmed by 6 bases and 4 bases, with 13 bases remaining between them. The CDR3 contains 14 residues. Per the germline V gene, CDR1 is MGHRA and CDR2 is YSYEKL.

This rearrangement joins TRBV27 to TRBJ2-5, with 8 bases that match TRBD1. Germline V gene sequence: CDR1 MNHEY, CDR2 SMNVEV (reference sequence). V was pared by 7 bases and J by 2 bases, with 9 bases of the junction left unmatched. This CDR3 region has 15 residues. This CDR3 is CASIPTGGRQETQYF. The CDR3 region has the DNA TGTGCCAGCATCCCAACAGGGGGTCGACAAGAGACCCAGTACTTC.

This clone was recorded only once. This chain's CDR3 is CASSLFPHTNEAFF. CDR3 DNA sequence: TGTGCCAGCAGCTTATTCCCTCACACCAATGAAGCTTTCTTT. V gene TRBV7-3 combines with J gene TRBJ1-1; D call uncertain. V lost 2 bases and J lost 7, with 14 bases in between. The CDR3 totals 14 residues. The germline CDR1 and CDR2 sequences are SGHTA and FQGTGA. Full variable domain (missing parts from reference TRBV7-3 and TRBJ1-1): GAGVSQTPSNKVTEKGKYVELRCDPISGHTALYWYRQSLGQGPEFLIYFQGTGAADDSGLPNDRFFAVRPEGSVSTLKIQRTERGDSAVYLCASSLFPHTNEAFFGQGTRLTVV.

This clone was recorded a few times. The V gene is TRBV4-2, the J gene TRBJ2-1; 9 bases align to TRBD1. Germline V gene data show CDR1 as LGHNA and CDR2 as YNFKEQ. The CDR3 is 14 residues long. The trim removed 6 bases at V and 7 bases at J, leaving 7 bases unmatched. The CDR3 protein is CASRLTTGGNEQFF. CDR3 nucleotide sequence: TGTGCCAGCAGGTTAACGACAGGGGGGAATGAGCAGTTCTTC.

This clone was detected only a few times. The chain combines TRBV27 with TRBJ2-1; TRBD2 matches 9 bases. The CDR3 is 18 residues long. V gave up 3 bases and J gave up 7 bases; unmatched junction bases: 16. Germline assignment: CDR1 MNHEY and CDR2 SMNVEV (reference sequence). The CDR3 is CASSFRPIAGDLRNEQFF. Here the CDR3 DNA reads TGTGCCAGCAGTTTTCGCCCTATAGCGGGAGATTTAAGGAATGAGCAGTTCTTC.

This clone was detected only a few times. The chain couples TRBV7-9 to TRBJ1-4; D might be TRBD1 (5 bases). CDR1 and CDR2 from the germline V gene are SEHNR and FQNEAQ (reference sequence). Trimming removed 1 base at V and 10 bases at J, with 16 bases between. The CDR3 is 15 amino acids. The CDR3 region has the DNA TGTGCCAGCAGCTTAGACGGGGGGGGGTCTCGAAAACTGTTTTTT. Protein sequence: CASSLDGGGSRKLFF.

The chain is built from TRBV28 and TRBJ2-5; 14 positions agree with TRBD2. CDR3 size: 16 residues. The trim removed 7 bases at V and 5 bases at J, leaving 9 bases unmatched. Germline V gene data show CDR1 as MDHEN and CDR2 as SYDVKM. CDR3: CASKGLAGAWRETQYF. The CDR3 region has the DNA TGTGCCAGCAAGGGACTAGCGGGAGCCTGGCGGGAGACCCAGTACTTC.

The J gene is TRBJ2-1, the V gene TRBV7-3; no reliable D call. Germline-derived CDR1 and CDR2 are SGHTA and FQGTGA. The V end lost 2 bases, the J end lost 8 bases, and 10 bases lay between the germline ends. The CDR3 runs to 13 residues. CDR3 sequence reads: CASSLGPGDEQFF. In DNA form, the CDR3 reads TGTGCCAGCAGCTTAGGGCCGGGCGATGAGCAGTTCTTC.

The chain is built from TRBV7-8 and TRBJ1-1; D gene ambiguous. Germline assignment: CDR1 SGHVS and CDR2 FQNEAQ. The germline V and J ends were trimmed by 2 bases and 4 bases, with 14 bases remaining between them. The length of the CDR3 is 15 residues. The CDR3, as DNA: TGTGCCAGCAGCTTATCTGTTTTAGGCCGCACTGAAGCTTTCTTT. Translating gives CASSLSVLGRTEAFF.

The chain joins TRBV7-2 to TRBJ1-4; the D gene is possibly TRBD1 (6 bases). The ends were cut back, 0 bases at V and 10 bases at J, with 12 bases in the middle. Germline V CDR1 and CDR2: SGHTA, FQGNSA. This CDR3 spans 14 amino acids. Here the CDR3 DNA reads TGTGCCAGCAGCTTAGCCACAGGGAGGCGAAAACTGTTTTTT. Encoded protein: CASSLATGRRKLFF.

This clone was counted a few times. The chain employs TRBV27 and TRBJ2-3, with TRBD2 matching over 11 bases. The trim removed 6 bases at V and 7 bases at J, leaving 6 bases unmatched. CDR1 MNHEY and CDR2 SMNVEV come from the germline V gene (reference sequence). The CDR3 spans 14 residues. The CDR3 nucleotides read TGTGCCAGCAGGTTAGCGGGAGGGCCACATACGCAGTATTTT. It yields the protein CASRLAGGPHTQYF.

The rearrangement uses TRBV18 and TRBJ2-7; 8 bases align to TRBD2. This CDR3 region has 15 residues. J was trimmed by 3 bases and V by 2 bases; bases with no gene match: 6. The germline gives CDR1 KGHSH, CDR2 LQKENI. The CDR3 DNA reads as TGTGCCAGCTCACCAGAGAGCGGGAGTCTCTACGAGCAGTACTTC. Amino acids: CASSPESGSLYEQYF.

This clone was seen only a few times. The chain combines TRBV5-1 with TRBJ1-2; TRBD1 is a possible D gene (5 bases). This CDR3 comprises 12 residues. Trimming cost V 3 bases and J 8 bases, with 11 bases left between them. Germline V lookup: CDR1 SGHRS, CDR2 YFSETQ. CDR3: CASSWGTLGYTF. As DNA, the CDR3 is TGCGCCAGCAGCTGGGGGACTCTGGGCTACACCTTC.

This clone was seen a handful of times. The chain combines TRBV6-5 with TRBJ2-5, with TRBD1 identical over 7 bases. Trimming took 6 bases from V and 7 from J; bases not matched to a gene: 2. Germline-derived CDR1 and CDR2 are MNHEY and SVGAGI. This CDR3 is built from 11 residues. CDR3 DNA sequence: TGTGCCAGCAGGAGACAGGGGACCCAGTACTTC. Amino acids: CASRRQGTQYF.

The rearrangement links TRBV6-5 to TRBJ2-1; 10 nucleotides align to TRBD2. The V segment lost 6 bases and the J segment 5 bases; nucleotides outside the gene matches: 7. The CDR3 covers 15 residues. Germline V gives CDR1 MNHEY, CDR2 SVGAGI. CDR3 region: CASSQGLALNNEQFF. The CDR3 coding sequence is TGTGCCAGCAGCCAGGGACTAGCGTTAAACAATGAGCAGTTCTTC.